The text below deals with one T cell receptor beta chain. As yet, its antigen is unknown. This record comes from a study of Ad26.COV2.S vaccination and SARS-CoV-2 variants. The wider study: Dosing was one shot or two shots 56 days apart.

Profiled with immunoSEQ multiplex PCR; TCRdb holds only in-frame clones, not every one. The table shows around 400,000 clones, with approximately 89% occurring only once. Treatment: about 20 received Ad26.COV2.S at low or high dose, single or two shots; roughly five received placebo; per-sample allocation not given. Specimens were obtained on day 63 following the first vaccine or placebo injection. An adult of 18-55 years in Boston served as donor. Study-level findings and limits: Vaccine recipients surpassed placebo recipients in spike-specific TCR breadth.

The TCR comes from a person aged 18-60 years who received the Ad26.COV2.S COVID-19 vaccine or a placebo. The sequences come from peripheral blood, collected in a trial of Ad26.COV2.S vaccine versus placebo.

This chain's CDR3 is CASSARGTNYGYTF. The CDR3 DNA reads as TGTGCCAGCAGCGCCAGGGGGACTAACTATGGCTACACCTTC. The chain combines TRBV9 with TRBJ1-2; TRBD1 agrees at 7 bases. After removal of 3 bases from V and 0 bases from J, the junction contained 2 bases not matched to a gene. CDR3 length: 14 amino acids. CDR1 and CDR2 from the germline V gene are SGDLS and YYNGEE.